This T cell receptor (beta chain) was recovered during a study of blood T cell repertoires in COVID-19. About the research overall: Collection of acute and convalescent COVID-19 samples took place in the United States, Italy and Spain.

This clone occurred a few times. Clones were sequenced by immunoSEQ multiplex PCR, and TCRdb holds only the in-frame ones, with some missing. The sample records approximately 170,000 clones, around 88% being singletons. Germline V gives CDR1 LNHDA, CDR2 SQIVND (reference sequence). This CDR3 has 14 residues. V lost 3 bases and J lost 5; bases outside the gene matches: 4. This TCR was sampled from a woman aged 45-65 years in a cohort exposed to, infected with or recovered from COVID-19 (not recorded which). The rearrangement uses TRBV19 and TRBJ2-7; 10 bases are a match to TRBD2. The sample comprised PBMCs or T cells enriched from blood (not recorded which). The CDR3 DNA is TGTGCCAGTAGTATTAGCGGGAGGTCCGACGAGCAGTACTTC. Residues: CASSISGRSDEQYF.